This T cell receptor (beta chain) was identified in a study of blood T cell repertoires in COVID-19. Background on the study: Whether acute or convalescent, the COVID-19 samples came from the United States, Italy and Spain. The cDNA or gDNA used as material had been derived from T cells, B-cell-depleted T cells, or PBMCs.

Participant age was about 18 to 95 years, and participants resided in about two dozen US areas. Participant-given clinical history determined each cohort assignment. Produced via immunoSEQ multiplex PCR; TCRdb's table is partial and in-frame only. The table records around 150,000 clones, roughly four fifths of them present only once. Sequencing was performed on PBMCs or T cells enriched from blood (not recorded which). The TCR originated in a man aged 45-65 years who had recovered from COVID-19.

CDR3 sequence: CASSGRDTLRNYGYTF. The CDR3 DNA reads as TGTGCCAGCTCAGGTCGGGACACTCTAAGGAACTATGGCTACACCTTC. The chain joins TRBV18 to TRBJ1-2; perhaps TRBD1 as D (6 bases). Germline CDR1 reads KGHSH; CDR2 reads LQKENI. V lost 5 bases and J lost 2, with 18 bases in between. The CDR3 covers 16 residues.